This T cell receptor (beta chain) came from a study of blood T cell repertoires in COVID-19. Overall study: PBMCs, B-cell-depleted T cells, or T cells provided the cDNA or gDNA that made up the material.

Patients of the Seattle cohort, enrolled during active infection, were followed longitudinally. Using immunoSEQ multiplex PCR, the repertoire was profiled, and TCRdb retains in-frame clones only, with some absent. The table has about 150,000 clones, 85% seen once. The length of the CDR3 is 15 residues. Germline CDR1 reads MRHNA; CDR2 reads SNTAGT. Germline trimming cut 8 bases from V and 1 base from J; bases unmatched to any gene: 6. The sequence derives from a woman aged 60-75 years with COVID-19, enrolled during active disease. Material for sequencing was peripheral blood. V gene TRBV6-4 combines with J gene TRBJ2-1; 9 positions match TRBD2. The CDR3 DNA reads TGTGCCAGCTCCCCTAGCGGGACTTCCTACAATGAGCAGTTCTTC. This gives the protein CASSPSGTSYNEQFF.